This T cell receptor beta chain was found in a study of lymphopenia after photon versus proton radiotherapy. This clone was found once. Trimming left V 5 bases short and J 0 bases short, with 15 bases between. The CDR3 length is 16 residues. Germline assignment: CDR1 MNHEY and CDR2 SMNVEV (reference sequence). Sequencing was performed with immunoSEQ multiplex PCR; in TCRdb, only in-frame clones are kept and a portion is missing. Of approximately 12,000 clones in the sample, 88% were seen once. This specimen was peripheral blood, taken from a patient treated with photon-based radiotherapy. The V call is TRBV27, the J call TRBJ2-3; unclear D gene. This clonotype was obtained from a man in his fifties or sixties with pancreatic cancer. The CDR3 reads CASSGGRVASTDTQYF. In DNA, the CDR3 is TGTGCCAGCAGTGGCGGACGTGTCGCTAGCACAGATACGCAGTATTTT.